This T cell receptor beta chain derives from a study of T cells after yellow fever vaccination (dated by TCRdb to about 2019). With regard to the full study: Libraries from fractions with low cell numbers were prepared with the SMART-Seq v4 Ultra Low Input RNA kit. To follow T-cell clones before and after primary and booster YFV17D yellow fever vaccination, bulk TCR alpha and beta repertoires were sequenced over time. The cohort comprised two healthy male donors, one aged 18 to 30 and one aged 30 to 39 years. Blood was drawn at multiple timepoints before and after primary and secondary immunization, with bulk PBMC replicates and cell subsets isolated. Summary of the overall study and its limitations: Because the study included only a couple of donors, the extent to which the findings can be generalized is limited. A small fraction of clonotypes appeared in both the CD4 and CD8 compartments, likely as a result of convergent recombination. Because abundant contaminating clonotypes from the bulk population could be contained in FACS-sorted repertoires, computational filtering was required. Compared with the primary T-cell response, the secondary T-cell response was weaker but faster, peaking on day 5 rather than day 15. After the booster, most of the clones that had expanded following primary vaccination were detected again (just under 97% of CD4 and around 90% of CD8), which suggests that memory was broadly maintained.

Sequencing was carried out with an Illumina NovaSeq 6000. TCR cDNA was made using 5'RACE template switching, a step that added a universal primer site and unique molecular identifiers. cDNA synthesis was primed from both the TCR alpha and TCR beta constant segments. Libraries were amplified in two PCR steps, with sample barcodes and sequencing adapters added in the second step. Sequencing of libraries was done on Illumina HiSeq 2500 (2x100 bp) or NovaSeq (2x150 bp). The paper's processing steps were these. MIGEC was used to demultiplex reads and collapse the reads into UMI consensus sequences, and MiXCR was used for V(D)J alignment. Clonotypes responding to the vaccine were identified with edgeR on replicate PBMC samples, with the criteria of FDR below 0.01 and a log2 fold change above 5 up to day 15. Each bulk clonotype was labeled CD4 or CD8 based on which sequenced repertoire, CD4 or CD8, contained the clonotype at higher abundance. TCRdb reanalyzed the raw reads on its own, using fastp at Q25 for trimming and MiXCR for clone calling, and kept in-frame beta chains. Entries are consolidated by CDR3 protein sequence, retaining the most common genes and DNA. TCRdb's processing, not the authors', yielded these V and J calls. The sample profile shows 100,000 to 150,000 distinct CDR3 sequences; 15% of them were found once. 35% to 45% of the sample rests with the top ten.

The treatment or condition tag for this specimen amounts to: live attenuated yellow fever vaccine strain. A standard Ficoll-Paque protocol was used to isolate PBMCs from peripheral blood. Dynabeads CD4 and CD8 positive selection kits were used to isolate CD4 and CD8 T-cell fractions. TriZol was used to extract RNA from bulk PBMCs, CD4 and CD8 fractions, and dextramer-positive and dextramer-negative fractions. A word on this clonotype: Its antigen is unknown. Base qualities are missing; no much larger clone stands one base away.

Measured from the cysteine to the phenylalanine, the CDR3 is 11 residues long. Only the CDR3 part of the read is kept: 33 bases, read in frame from the first base. A distance of 17 bases separates the germline ends of V and J, which lose 5 bases and 14 bases respectively. The germline V gene (reference sequence) yields DFQATT for CDR1 and SNEGSKA for CDR2. The TCR comes from a young man who received the YFV17D yellow fever vaccine. Sequences were derived from CD8+ T cells sorted from PBMCs, sampled 5 days after the yellow fever booster vaccination. The V and J segments used are TRBV20-1 and TRBJ2-3, with no confident D gene call. The CDR3 loop reads CSALGGALPYF. The DNA is TGCAGTGCTTTAGGTGGAGCCCTTCCGTATTTT.